This paragraph reports one T cell receptor (beta chain). Its target is not known. CDR1 GTSNPN and CDR2 SVGIG come from the germline V gene (reference sequence). CDR3 length equals 14 residues. J gave up 5 bases and V 0 bases, and 5 bases lay outside the gene matches. This sample stems from a study of T-cell reconstitution after alpha-beta-depleted transplantation in children. Study-level results: Elevated TCRbeta diversity at day 60 was traced, in some patients, to surviving recipient T cells and thymic progenitors. Approximately two months post-transplant, alpha-beta T cells reportedly originated from several hundred expanded graft clones. At the one-year point after transplant, T-cell counts and TCRbeta diversity were found to come mostly from T cells that had been newly produced.

Unique molecular identifiers were used to barcode this TCRbeta library. MiXCR was run by TCRdb on the PCR reads, yielding one entry per CDR3 protein. The profile covers 700,000 to 950,000 distinct CDR3 sequences, with less than 20% appearing a single time and approximately 5% taken by the ten largest. The source was PBMCs, mostly from graft donor cells, collected 360 days after TCRalphabeta/CD19-depleted stem cell transplant. V is TRBV30 and J is TRBJ1-2; 8 bases align to TRBD1. This receptor was obtained from a male patient aged 5 to 17 who had a stem cell transplant for acute lymphoblastic leukemia, so the T cells may come from the graft donor. The CDR3 protein is CAWSVGQGLYGYTF. CDR3 nucleotides: TGTGCCTGGAGTGTTGGACAGGGATTGTATGGCTACACCTTC.